Given below is one TCR beta chain in context. Per the original data handling: Reference gene primers were amplified, and this amplification served to estimate nucleated cell counts. The repertoire was sequenced with immunoSEQ multiplex PCR; TCRdb's copy has only in-frame clones and lacks some. That table supplies the V and J calls and clone size; D and trimming were determined from the DNA. The sample lists some 200,000 clones, about three quarters occurring once. The data are from a study of blood T cell repertoires in COVID-19. The germline V gene encodes CDR1 KGHSH and CDR2 LQKENI. The CDR3 length is 13 residues. V dropped 6 bases and J dropped 6 bases, with 11 bases sitting between them.

This receptor was taken from a woman aged 70-85 years with acute or convalescent COVID-19. Sequencing input: peripheral blood. This rearrangement joins TRBV18 to TRBJ1-4; D remains unclear. As DNA, the CDR3 is TGTGCCAGCTCGCTGGACTTGTATGAAAAACTGTTTTTT. It encodes CASSLDLYEKLFF. The whole variable domain, filled in from reference TRBV18 and TRBJ1-4, reads NAGVMQNPRHLVRRRGQEARLRCSPMKGHSHVYWYRQLPEEGLKFMVYLQKENIIDESGMPKERFSAEFPKEGPSILRIQQVVRGDSAAYFCASSLDLYEKLFFGSGTQLSVL.